Presented here are 27 T cell receptor beta chains from one specimen sequenced in a study of blood T cells in healthy people across ages. A second PCR of roughly 7 to 11 cycles used a sample-barcoded 5' primer and a J-beta primer mix. TCRdb used MiXCR to reprocess the 5' RACE reads, holding one entry per CDR3 protein. This table holds more than 1,000,000 distinct CDR3 sequences, about 25% found once. These data also formed part of another study, on T cells of mothers and their children.

Material for sequencing was blood. These receptor sequences come from a girl aged 2 to 10 in good health.

This chain joins TRBV3-1 and TRBJ2-7; 9 bases are shared with TRBD1. The CDR3 consists of 14 residues. The V gene's germline CDR1 is LGHDT and CDR2 YNNKEL (reference sequence). J lost 5 bases, V lost 5 bases, and 7 bases had no gene match. The CDR3 sequence: CASSFTGGADEQYF. The CDR3 bases are TGTGCCAGCAGCTTCACAGGGGGCGCGGACGAGCAGTACTTC.

The V gene is TRBV15, the J gene TRBJ1-5; D is unresolved. The length of the CDR3 is 14 residues. CDR1 and CDR2 (germline): LNHNV, YYDKDF (reference sequence). V was trimmed by 1 base and J by 4 bases, leaving 8 bases between them. The CDR3 bases are TGTGCCACCAGCAGAGTACTGGCAAATCAGCCCCAGCATTTT. Translated: CATSRVLANQPQHF.

The chain combines TRBV20-1 with TRBJ2-1, with 12 bases aligning to TRBD2. The CDR3 consists of 16 residues. Germline CDR1 reads DFQATT; CDR2 reads SNEGSKA (reference sequence). The J segment lost 4 bases and the V segment lost 5 bases, leaving 9 bases of the junction unmatched. CDR3 sequence reads: CSAVPRTSGTYNEQFF. The CDR3 DNA reads TGCAGTGCTGTTCCCCGGACTAGCGGGACGTACAATGAGCAGTTCTTC.

V gene TRBV20-1 combines with J gene TRBJ1-6; D unclear. The ends were cut back, 0 bases at V and 11 bases at J, with 14 bases in the middle. The CDR3 loop spans 14 amino acids. The V gene's germline CDR1 is DFQATT and CDR2 SNEGSKA (reference sequence). CDR3 amino acids: CSARDPKSTAPLHF. The CDR3 DNA reads TGCAGTGCTAGAGATCCAAAGTCCACCGCACCCCTCCACTTT.

Here the CDR3 reads CASSSIQGTSGTNEQFF. Written as DNA, the CDR3 is TGTGCCAGCAGTTCGATACAAGGGACTTCAGGTACCAATGAGCAGTTCTTC. The chain employs TRBV28 and TRBJ2-1; D possibly corresponds to TRBD2 (6 bases). Germline V lookup: CDR1 MDHEN, CDR2 SYDVKM. CDR3 size: 17 residues. V was pared by 4 bases and J by 6 bases, with 22 bases between.

The V call is TRBV25-1, the J call TRBJ2-7; 9 positions agree with TRBD1. With 3 bases clipped from V and 2 bases from J, the junction kept 8 bases outside the gene matches. The CDR3 spans 16 residues. The V gene's germline CDR1 is MGHDK and CDR2 SYGVNS. For the CDR3, the DNA is TGTGCCAGCAGTGACCCGCGGACAGGGGCCGCCTACGAGCAGTACTTC. Its translation: CASSDPRTGAAYEQYF.

With respect to this clonotype: Its ends do not fully match the called genes, so a read error is possible. The genes are TRBV29-1 and TRBJ2-2; D is uncertain. This CDR3 contains 15 residues. Per germline, CDR1 SQVTM and CDR2 ANQGSEA. The CDR3 DNA reads as TGCAGCGTTGAAGGGGAAGGAGTGAACACCAGGGAGCTGTTTTTT. Translated, it gives CSVEGEGVNTRELFF.

In its sample, this clonotype was seen a few times. V gene TRBV28 combines with J gene TRBJ2-5, with 7 bases matching TRBD1. The DNA end is more similar to TRBJ2-7, so the J call may be wrong. This CDR3 comprises 15 residues. Germline values: CDR1 MDHEN, CDR2 SYDVKM. Here the CDR3 DNA reads TGTGCCAGCAGTTCGGGGACAGTTAGCTCCTACGAGCAGTACTTC. It specifies CASSSGTVSSYEQYF.

The CDR3 DNA follows: TGTGCCACCGGGGTCGGTACTACCCACAATGAGCAGTTCTTC. Its translation: CATGVGTTHNEQFF. This chain uses TRBV13 with TRBJ2-1; D perhaps matches TRBD2 (5 bases). Germline values: CDR1 PRHDT, CDR2 FYEKMQ (reference sequence). This CDR3 has 14 amino acids. The V gene lost 10 bases and the J gene lost 5 bases, with 18 bases spanning the gap.

The CDR3 DNA reads TGCGCCAGCAGCAACCTCCGGGATGAGCAGTTCTTC. Translated, it gives CASSNLRDEQFF. The rearrangement uses TRBV5-1 and TRBJ2-1; no firm D call. Germline V gene data show CDR1 as SGHRS and CDR2 as YFSETQ. The CDR3 loop spans 12 amino acids. Deletions cut 4 bases from V and 8 bases from J, with 10 bases between.

The chain combines TRBV25-1 with TRBJ2-1, with TRBD2 identical over 7 bases. Losses at the gene ends were 2 bases for V and 5 bases for J; bases not matched to a gene: 3. The length of the CDR3 is 14 residues. Germline-derived CDR1 and CDR2 are MGHDK and SYGVNS. The CDR3 loop is CASSEVGGDNEQFF. CDR3 bases: TGTGCCAGCAGTGAAGTGGGGGGGGACAATGAGCAGTTCTTC.

This clonotype was counted between two and nine times. The J gene is TRBJ1-5, the V gene TRBV6-5; D uncertain. The CDR3 runs 13 residues. Trimming stripped 2 bases from V and 5 bases from J, with 7 bases between. Germline V gives CDR1 MNHEY, CDR2 SVGAGI. The CDR3 loop reads CASSYGRDQPQHF. The DNA for the CDR3 is TGTGCCAGCAGTTACGGACGGGATCAGCCCCAGCATTTT.

In DNA, the CDR3 is TGTGCCAGCATAGGGGGGAACGAGCAGTACTTC. This translates into CASIGGNEQYF. The rearrangement links TRBV28 to TRBJ2-5, with D possibly called TRBD1 or TRBD2 (6 bases each). Gene TRBJ2-7 matches the end of the DNA better, so the J call may be wrong. CDR1 is MDHEN and CDR2 is SYDVKM in the germline V gene. This CDR3 is built from 11 residues.

The chain employs TRBV20-1 and TRBJ2-5, with TRBD2 as a possible D gene (5 bases). Per the germline V gene, CDR1 is DFQATT and CDR2 is SNEGSKA (reference sequence). This CDR3 spans 12 amino acids. V shed 0 bases and J shed 10 bases, with 12 bases lying between them. The CDR3 protein is CSARDGKEGQYF. The CDR3 nucleotides read TGCAGTGCTAGAGACGGGAAAGAGGGCCAGTACTTC.

This clonotype was seen only a few times. The V gene is TRBV27, the J gene TRBJ2-5; 7 bases align to TRBD1. Near its end, the DNA agrees better with TRBJ2-7, so the J call may be wrong. Germline V gives CDR1 MNHEY, CDR2 SMNVEV (reference sequence). The CDR3 consists of 13 residues. The CDR3, as DNA: TGTGCCAGCAGCCGAACTGACAGGGTCGAGCAGTACTTC. This codes for CASSRTDRVEQYF.

This chain connects TRBV28 to TRBJ2-7, with 8 bases identical to TRBD1. In germline, CDR1 is MDHEN, CDR2 SYDVKM. Trimming at V came to 6 bases and at J to 6 bases, leaving 22 bases not matched to a gene. The CDR3 has 18 amino acids. CDR3 in amino acids: CASRTSGTGHSGGFEQYF. The CDR3 DNA sequence: TGTGCCAGCAGAACATCCGGGACAGGTCACAGCGGAGGTTTCGAGCAGTACTTC. Full variable domain (remainder filled in from reference TRBV28 and TRBJ2-7): DVKVTQSSRYLVKRTGEKVFLECVQDMDHENMFWYRQDPGLGLRLIYFSYDVKMKEKGDIPEGYSVSREKKERFSLILESASTNQTSMYLCASRTSGTGHSGGFEQYFGPGTRLTVT.

DNA for the CDR3: TGCGCCAGCAGCCAAGATCGTAGAAGTTGGAGCACTGAAGCTTTCTTT. As protein: CASSQDRRSWSTEAFF. This rearrangement joins TRBV4-3 to TRBJ1-1; D is unresolved. There are 16 residues in the CDR3. Germline lookup yields CDR1 LGHNA and CDR2 YSLEER. Trimming cost V 0 bases and J 4 bases, with 15 bases left between them.

The chain links TRBV6-6 to TRBJ2-5, with 8 bases matching TRBD1. This CDR3 contains 14 residues. The germline CDR1 and CDR2 sequences are MNHNY and SVGAGI (reference sequence). V was clipped by 6 bases and J by 3 bases; unmatched bases: 6. CDR3 DNA: TGTGCCAGCAGCCTGGACAGGGCAAAAGAGACCCAGTACTTC. Amino acid sequence: CASSLDRAKETQYF.

The rearrangement uses TRBV29-1 and TRBJ1-2; 7 positions agree with TRBD1. CDR3 length: 11 amino acids. The junction had 4 bases not matched to a gene; V was cut back by 6 bases and J by 6 bases. Germline V gives CDR1 SQVTM, CDR2 ANQGSEA. CDR3 in amino acids: CSVPTGHGYTF. The CDR3 bases are TGCAGCGTCCCGACAGGGCATGGCTACACCTTC.

This clonotype has just a few counts. V usage is TRBV10-3 and J usage is TRBJ2-6; TRBD1 aligns across 8 bases. The V and J ends lost 7 bases and 2 bases, in that order; junction bases with no gene match: 7. The CDR3 has 16 residues. Germline assignment: CDR1 ENHRY and CDR2 SYGVKD. The CDR3 nucleotides are TGTGCCATCACCTCGGACAGGGCAGCTGGGGCCAACGTCCTGACTTTC. It yields the protein CAITSDRAAGANVLTF.

The chain recombines TRBV4-1 with TRBJ2-7; no firm D call. CDR3 size: 12 residues. V shed 1 base and J shed 6 bases, with 7 bases lying between them. Germline lookup yields CDR1 MGHRA and CDR2 YSYEKL. The CDR3 sequence: CASSQVQSEQYF. CDR3 bases: TGCGCCAGCAGCCAAGTGCAGTCCGAGCAGTACTTC.

There are a few counts of this clonotype. This chain links TRBV20-1 with TRBJ2-5, with unresolved D. The CDR3 contains 14 residues. The germline V gene has CDR1 DFQATT and CDR2 SNEGSKA (reference sequence). V lost 6 bases and J lost 1, with 15 bases in between. The CDR3 sequence: CSADRRSVQETQYF. CDR3 in DNA: TGCAGTGCGGACCGTCGATCAGTCCAAGAGACCCAGTACTTC.

This clonotype was found once. The V call is TRBV5-1, the J call TRBJ2-5; 8 bases fit TRBD2. The CDR3 is made up of 17 amino acids. V was pared by 0 bases and J by 0 bases, with 7 bases of the junction left unmatched. CDR1 SGHRS and CDR2 YFSETQ come from the germline V gene. CDR3 bases: TGCGCCAGCAGCTTGGGGGTTAGCGGGAAGAACCAAGAGACCCAGTACTTC. This gives the protein CASSLGVSGKNQETQYF.

The chain carries TRBV20-1 and TRBJ2-1; D might be TRBD2 (6 bases). Gene TRBJ2-5 matches the end of the DNA better, so the J call may be wrong. The germline gives CDR1 DFQATT, CDR2 SNEGSKA (reference sequence). The CDR3 totals 12 residues. CDR3 amino acids: CSARGGVETQYF. CDR3 DNA sequence: TGCAGTGCTAGGGGCGGGGTCGAGACCCAGTACTTC.

This chain joins TRBV29-1 and TRBJ2-3; D remains unclear. The CDR3 loop spans 14 amino acids. Germline CDR1 is SQVTM and CDR2 is ANQGSEA. Trimming took 5 bases from V and 1 from J, leaving 13 bases between them. CDR3 in DNA: TGCAGCGTTCTGACGACTCTAGGCACAGATACGCAGTATTTT. It yields the protein CSVLTTLGTDTQYF.

This chain links TRBV18 with TRBJ1-5, with a possible D match to TRBD1 (5 bases). V was cut by 3 bases and J by 5 bases, with 8 bases left in between. The germline V gene encodes CDR1 KGHSH and CDR2 LQKENI. The CDR3 length is 13 residues. The CDR3 DNA is TGTGCCAGCTCACCGGGGGTGGATCAGCCCCAGCATTTT. Translation gives CASSPGVDQPQHF. Filled out from reference TRBV18 and TRBJ1-5, the complete variable domain reads NAGVMQNPRHLVRRRGQEARLRCSPMKGHSHVYWYRQLPEEGLKFMVYLQKENIIDESGMPKERFSAEFPKEGPSILRIQQVVRGDSAAYFCASSPGVDQPQHFGDGTRLSIL.

The gene calls are TRBV12-3 or TRBV12-4 and TRBJ2-1; TRBD2 is a possible D gene (6 bases). Trimming left V 1 base short and J 3 bases short, with 10 bases between. The CDR3 consists of 15 residues. The CDR3 nucleotides read TGTGCCAGCAGTTTAGAGGGCGGGGACTACAATGAGCAGTTCTTC. It is translated as CASSLEGGDYNEQFF.